The clone carrying this T cell receptor beta chain was recorded once. This entry is derived from a study of blood T cell repertoires in COVID-19. Overall study: Acute and convalescent COVID-19 specimens originated in the United States, Italy and Spain. PBMCs, B-cell-depleted T cells, or T cells provided the cDNA or gDNA that made up the material.

Original processing notes: Reference gene primer amplification yielded estimated nucleated cell counts. Method: immunoSEQ multiplex PCR; TCRdb's copy keeps in-frame clones and lacks some. From that table come the V and J calls and clone size; the DNA was used to work out D and trimming. The table lists tens of thousands of clones, around 93% of them singletons. The TCR originated in a human donor in a cohort sampled during active COVID-19. Sequencing was performed on peripheral blood.

The CDR3 protein is CSVRVLTGELFF. CDR3 sequence (DNA): TGCAGCGTTAGAGTCTTAACCGGGGAGCTGTTTTTT. The rearrangement joins TRBV29-1 to TRBJ2-2; D is ambiguous. Germline V gene data show CDR1 as SQVTM and CDR2 as ANQGSEA. The CDR3 has 12 amino acids. Trimming removed 5 bases from V and 5 bases from J, with 9 bases in between.